This T cell receptor beta chain was observed in a study of OX40 agonist ivuxolimab in advanced cancers. Study-level information: Ivuxolimab, an antibody acting as an agonist of OX40 (CD134), was used to treat patients. Each dose-escalation patient presented with hepatocellular carcinoma, melanoma, renal cell or head and neck cancer.

CDR3 length equals 14 residues. V shed 0 bases and J shed 7 bases, with 14 bases lying between them. Germline loops: CDR1 SGHRS, CDR2 YFSETQ. Study-level points and caveats: CD4+ and CD8+ blood T cells expanded clonally by week 6 at 0.1 to 3.0 mg/kg.

Worth noting for this clone: The antigen is undetermined.

The assay was immunoSEQ multiplex PCR, and TCRdb's table has in-frame clones only and misses some. The table lists 50,000 or so clones, 70% to 90% of them singletons. This sequence was found in an adult with an advanced solid tumor such as melanoma, head and neck, liver or kidney cancer. V gene TRBV5-1 combines with J gene TRBJ2-7; tentative D call: TRBD2 (5 bases). The sample was CD4+ or CD8+ T cells sorted from blood, taken in a trial of the OX40 agonist ivuxolimab. Here the CDR3 reads CASSLGTGFREQYF. The DNA for the CDR3 is TGCGCCAGCAGCTTGGGGACTGGATTTCGAGAGCAGTACTTC.